This T cell receptor (beta chain) comes out of a study of clonality assessment in lymphoblastic leukemia (dated by TCRdb to the late 2010s). In the case of this clonotype: Its antigen is still unknown. There are no base qualities to consult, and no much larger clone falls within one base.

The CDR3, cysteine through phenylalanine, is 14 amino acids long. The read is trimmed to its CDR3 DNA, 42 bases read in frame from base 1. The V end loses 5 bases and the J end loses 3 bases, and a stretch of 11 bases separates them. Libraries were made using PCR. Instrument on record: Illumina MiSeq. TCRdb trimmed public reads at Q25 via fastp, called clones via MiXCR and kept in-frame beta chains. Identical CDR3 protein sequences are pooled into one entry, listed with their most common genes and DNA. Here the sample has around 240 distinct CDR3 sequences; 29% occur a single time. The top ten clonotypes cover roughly 19% of the sample.

The TCR originated in a human donor with acute lymphoblastic leukemia. The rearranged segments are TRBV12-3 or TRBV12-4 and TRBJ1-5; the D gene assignment is ambiguous. The CDR3 reads CASSPVRTNQPQHF. The DNA sequence follows: TGTGCCAGCAGTCCCGTGAGGACCAATCAGCCCCAGCATTTT.